Listed below are T cell receptor beta chains from one sample, sequenced in a study of T cell responses to AZD1222 COVID-19 vaccine. The data were produced by immunoSEQ multiplex PCR, yet TCRdb's version contains in-frame clones alone and is incomplete. Counted here are some 130,000 clones, 87% occurring once; the ten biggest clones make up about 2.5%. The source was peripheral blood, collected 28 days after the second AZD1222 dose. These receptors all come from an adult who received the AZD1222 COVID-19 vaccine. CDR3s leave out the opening cysteine and the closing phenylalanine or tryptophan. The order of the fields is CDR3 protein, J gene, V gene.

ASGNTENTEAF,TRBJ1-1,TRBV19
ASRTGGAPFGYT,TRBJ1-2,TRBV27
ASTVPGQGHQPQH,TRBJ1-5,TRBV28
ASSFRPGEAF,TRBJ1-1,TRBV7-2
ASSQDPQGASSGNTIY,TRBJ1-3,TRBV4-1
ASSQQGQPQH,TRBJ1-5,TRBV6-2/TRBV6-3
ASSLGVQETQY,TRBJ2-5,TRBV12-3/TRBV12-4
ASSLNNIQNSPLH,TRBJ1-6,TRBV11-2
ASSPPGNQPQH,TRBJ1-5,TRBV18
ASSRLAGGLNTGELF,TRBJ2-2,TRBV5-1
ASSRRGGGPKGQY,TRBJ2-3,TRBV6-5
ASSSPYPTNLADTDTQY,TRBJ2-3,TRBV7-2
ASLGTGEPNEKLF,TRBJ1-4,TRBV19
ASSLTQADTEAF,TRBJ1-1,TRBV5-1
AISDGDEQF,TRBJ2-1,TRBV10-3
ASSLNRGSYNEQF,TRBJ2-1,TRBV5-1
ATSGTLSRHEQF,TRBJ2-1,TRBV24-1
ASSYLGQGDNEQF,TRBJ2-1,TRBV6-2/TRBV6-3
ASGYGEGGNTIY,TRBJ1-3,TRBV19
ASSIGVSYNSPLH,TRBJ1-6,TRBV19
ASSLRLGTGGTDEQY,TRBJ2-7,TRBV13
ASSLDPRDTQY,TRBJ2-3,TRBV11-2
ASSLPGTGVPGELF,TRBJ2-2,TRBV11-2
ASSLGLIGGSNYGYT,TRBJ1-2,TRBV7-9
ASSLGRGGYNEQF,TRBJ2-1,TRBV11-2
ASSLDRTTEAF,TRBJ1-1,TRBV6-6
ASSGDILKETQY,TRBJ2-5,TRBV5-4
ASSPDLDGSNQPQH,TRBJ1-5,TRBV28
ASSGTSGGTTDTQY,TRBJ2-3,TRBV6-1
ASRSRIRDPYGYT,TRBJ1-2,TRBV13
ASSPMPTGAFYGYT,TRBJ1-2,TRBV6-6
ASSAKLAGGHNEQF,TRBJ2-1,TRBV9
ASSPSTGLALYEQY,TRBJ2-7,TRBV5-4